These 26 T cell receptor beta chains were all obtained from the same sample, sequenced in a study of monozygotic twins with inflammatory bowel disease. Each CDR3 protein gets one entry in TCRdb, which reprocessed the 5' RACE reads and gives no DNA. The repertoire shows under 200,000 distinct CDR3 sequences; the top ten hold 2.4%. Specimen: blood. All receptors derive from a human donor with ulcerative colitis or Crohn's disease, or a healthy co-twin of an affected twin (not recorded which).

The chain combines TRBV5-4 with TRBJ2-7; TCRdb gives TRBD1 as the D gene, but with no DNA this cannot be confirmed. Germline CDR1 SGHNT, CDR2 YYREEE (reference sequence). The CDR3 is 14 residues long. CDR3 sequence: CASSLTQGAYEQYF.

The chain joins TRBV5-1 to TRBJ2-7; the TCRdb D gene call, TRBD1, has no DNA to confirm it. CDR1 is SGHRS, CDR2 YFSETQ, per germline. The CDR3 consists of 14 residues. This CDR3 is CASSRLQGFGEQYF.

The chain links TRBV20-1 to TRBJ2-3; TCRdb calls TRBD1, which cannot be checked without DNA. CDR1 and CDR2 from the germline V gene are DFQATT and SNEGSKA (reference sequence). The CDR3 is 17 residues long. The chain's CDR3 is CSARAPGQGLTTDTQYF.

The gene calls are TRBV7-3 and TRBJ2-2; TCRdb gives TRBD1 as the D gene, but with no DNA this cannot be confirmed. CDR3 size: 16 residues. Germline V gene lookup returns CDR1 SGHTA and CDR2 FQGTGA. The CDR3 is CASSLWDSPGDGELFF.

V usage is TRBV12-3 or TRBV12-4 and J usage is TRBJ2-1; TCRdb names TRBD1, which stays unverified in the absence of DNA. The CDR3 length is 19 residues. CDR3 amino acids: CASKPEGGRRRRGVNEQFF.

The chain links TRBV6-5 to TRBJ1-1. The CDR3 runs to 12 residues. CDR1 and CDR2 from the germline V gene are MNHEY and SVGAGI. This CDR3 reads CASSRGVGEAFF.

The rearrangement joins TRBV5-1 to TRBJ2-1; TCRdb's D call, TRBD2, is unchecked because there is no DNA. The CDR3 covers 15 residues. Germline V gene sequence: CDR1 SGHRS, CDR2 YFSETQ. CDR3 protein: CASRDRGGSPAEQFF.

The CDR3 loop is CASSTTRNTGELFF. This chain links TRBV5-1 with TRBJ2-2. From germline, CDR1 is SGHRS and CDR2 YFSETQ. There are 14 residues in the CDR3.

The rearrangement joins TRBV20-1 to TRBJ1-1. Looked up from germline, CDR1 is DFQATT and CDR2 is SNEGSKA (reference sequence). This CDR3 comprises 14 residues. CDR3 region: CSAPIPGLTDEAFF.

The V and J genes are TRBV14 and TRBJ2-3; as DNA is missing, the TRBD1 call by TCRdb cannot be tested. CDR1 and CDR2 from the germline V gene are SGHDN and FVKESK. This CDR3 contains 17 residues. The CDR3 is CASSQDLNRRSTDTQYF. Variable domain in full (rest from reference TRBV14 and TRBJ2-3): EAGVTQFPSHSVIEKGQTVTLRCDPISGHDNLYWYRRVMGKEIKFLLHFVKESKQDESGMPNNRFLAERTGGTYSTLKVQPAELEDSGVYFCASSQDLNRRSTDTQYFGPGTRLTVL.

This chain uses TRBV4-3 with TRBJ2-1; lacking DNA, the TRBD2 call made by TCRdb goes unchecked. The V gene's germline CDR1 is LGHNA and CDR2 YSLEER. The CDR3 loop spans 16 amino acids. CDR3 residues: CASSQLLAGENNEQFF.

Frequency places this clonotype as medium-sized. CDR3: CASRQESSGNTIYF. The gene calls are TRBV12-3 or TRBV12-4 and TRBJ1-3. The CDR3 loop spans 14 amino acids.

The chain employs TRBV5-1 and TRBJ1-6. The CDR3 has 17 residues. CDR1 and CDR2 (germline): SGHRS, YFSETQ. The CDR3 is CASSFGDASSYNSPLHF.

The chain carries TRBV5-4 and TRBJ2-5; TCRdb's D call of TRBD2 is untestable without DNA. The CDR3 extends over 15 amino acids. Looked up from germline, CDR1 is SGHNT and CDR2 is YYREEE (reference sequence). The CDR3 here is CASSLGTSGGETQYF.

The rearrangement links TRBV15 to TRBJ2-5. In germline, CDR1 is LNHNV, CDR2 YYDKDF (reference sequence). This CDR3 comprises 15 residues. The CDR3 is CATSRDGQLQETQYF.

This chain uses TRBV28 with TRBJ2-5; there is no DNA to check the TCRdb D call of TRBD2. The length of the CDR3 is 15 residues. Germline V CDR1 and CDR2: MDHEN, SYDVKM. The CDR3: CASSQLAGGGETQYF.

This chain uses TRBV5-1 with TRBJ1-5. CDR3 size: 15 residues. In germline, CDR1 is SGHRS, CDR2 YFSETQ. The CDR3: CASSLDGYSSQPQHF.

This chain joins TRBV5-1 and TRBJ2-2; the TRBD2 assignment by TCRdb is unverifiable without DNA. This CDR3 spans 16 amino acids. CDR1 SGHRS and CDR2 YFSETQ come from the germline V gene. The CDR3 loop is CASSLTGTSGSGELFF.

The CDR3 sequence is CSVEGRDRGAGELFF. This chain uses TRBV29-1 with TRBJ2-2; TCRdb calls TRBD1, which cannot be checked without DNA. Germline CDR1 reads SQVTM; CDR2 reads ANQGSEA. The CDR3 is 15 amino acids.

CDR3 protein: CAITSIDYGYTF. The V call is TRBV10-3, the J call TRBJ1-2. Looked up from germline, CDR1 is ENHRY and CDR2 is SYGVKD. There are 12 residues in the CDR3.

The V gene is TRBV20-1, the J gene TRBJ2-5; absent DNA, TCRdb's TRBD2 call cannot be checked. Germline values: CDR1 DFQATT, CDR2 SNEGSKA (reference sequence). The CDR3 is 13 residues long. The CDR3 here is CSARTDPRETQYF.

The chain combines TRBV27 with TRBJ2-7; TCRdb's assignment of TRBD1 cannot be checked, as there is no DNA. CDR1 MNHEY and CDR2 SMNVEV come from the germline V gene (reference sequence). The length of the CDR3 is 15 residues. The CDR3 sequence: CASSSAGGKRYEQYF.

The chain is built from TRBV20-1 and TRBJ2-1; TCRdb outputs TRBD1, but without DNA this stays unchecked. There are 14 residues in the CDR3. Germline V gives CDR1 DFQATT, CDR2 SNEGSKA (reference sequence). The CDR3 sequence is CSASRDRGRDEQFF.

This sequence joins TRBV30 and TRBJ2-7; checking the TCRdb D call of TRBD1 is not possible without DNA. The germline V gene has CDR1 GTSNPN and CDR2 SVGIG (reference sequence). The CDR3 sequence is 12 residues long. The CDR3 reads CAWRPGVYEQYF. Full variable domain (outside the CDR3, taken from reference TRBV30 and TRBJ2-7): SQTIHQWPATLVQPVGSPLSLECTVEGTSNPNLYWYRQAAGRGLQLLFYSVGIGQISSEVPQNLSASRPQDRQFILSSKKLLLSDSGFYLCAWRPGVYEQYFGPGTRLTVT.

The chain couples TRBV20-1 to TRBJ2-7; checking the TCRdb D call of TRBD1 is not possible without DNA. CDR1 and CDR2 from the germline V gene are DFQATT and SNEGSKA (reference sequence). CDR3 length: 13 residues. CDR3 region: CSANRGDTYEQYF.

The chain couples TRBV5-6 to TRBJ2-7. Germline-derived CDR1 and CDR2 are SGHDT and YYEEEE. The CDR3 is made up of 14 amino acids. The chain's CDR3 is CASSPVGGLTEQYF. The complete variable domain, with remaining parts taken from reference TRBV5-6 and TRBJ2-7, reads DAGVTQSPTHLIKTRGQQVTLRCSPKSGHDTVSWYQQALGQGPQFIFQYYEEEERQRGNFPDRFSGHQFPNYSSELNVNALLLGDSALYLCASSPVGGLTEQYFGPGTRLTVT.